The clone carrying this T cell receptor (beta chain) was detected only once. Germline CDR1 and CDR2: SGHNT and YENEEA. The CDR3 spans 14 residues. The V gene lost 5 bases and the J gene lost 0 bases, with 10 bases spanning the gap. The record originates from a study of cytomegalovirus exposure and HLA in healthy donors. Repertoires were generated with immunoSEQ multiplex PCR, while TCRdb's copy carries only in-frame clones and drops some. The sample has some 170,000 clones, roughly 86% seen once. V usage is TRBV11-3 and J usage is TRBJ2-5; D not certain. Sequenced sample: PBMCs. This TCR was sampled from a young man in good health and CMV-seropositive. The DNA for the CDR3 is TGTGCCAGCAGCCCACAAGCGTACCAAGAGACCCAGTACTTC. It yields the protein CASSPQAYQETQYF. The full variable domain, with the rest looked up from reference TRBV11-3 and TRBJ2-5, is EAGVVQSPRYKIIEKKQPVAFWCNPISGHNTLYWYLQNLGQGPELLIRYENEEAVDDSQLPKDRFSAERLKGVDSTLKIQPAELGDSAVYLCASSPQAYQETQYFGPGTRLLVL.